This TCR beta chain appears in the sequencing data of a study of cytomegalovirus exposure and HLA in healthy donors. Overall study findings and caveats: A later analysis linked a missense DCLRE1C variant to TCR beta V- and J-gene trimming. Accurate prediction of HLA-A and HLA-B alleles (for most subjects) was reportedly achieved from TCR beta sequences.

With 60 Vbeta and 13 Jbeta primers, the PCR was carried out. Generated by immunoSEQ multiplex PCR, the TCRdb table keeps only in-frame clones and is missing some. The table lists about 130,000 clones, approximately 84% of them singletons, with approximately 1.7% in the top ten. Regarding this clone: What it recognizes is unknown. A read error may account for a junction end that differs from germline.

The CDR3 spans 15 residues. Germline lookup yields CDR1 SGHDT and CDR2 YYEEEE. The chain recombines TRBV5-6 with TRBJ1-1, with D unresolved. Sequencing used PBMCs. The clonotype comes from a middle-aged woman in good health and CMV-seronegative. The CDR3 region is CASSLWAWENTEAFF. CDR3 sequence (DNA): TGTGCCAGCAGCTTGTGGGCATGGGAGAACACTGAAGCCTTCTTT. The variable domain in full, completed from reference TRBV5-6 and TRBJ1-1, reads DAGVTQSPTHLIKTRGQQVTLRCSPKSGHDTVSWYQQALGQGPQFIFQYYEEEERQRGNFPDRFSGHQFPNYSSELNVNALLLGDSALYLCASSLWAWENTEAFFGQGTRLTVV.